This passage covers 6 T cell receptor beta chains from one sample sequenced in a study of technical replicates of blood from a handful of donors. The assay was immunoSEQ multiplex PCR, and TCRdb's table has in-frame clones only and misses some. This sample yields some 91,000 clones, of which more than 90% are seen a single time; approximately 0.22% belongs to the top ten. Sequencing input: T cells isolated from PBMCs. Receptor source: a human donor in good health.

The chain recombines TRBV7-9 with TRBJ2-2, with D unclear. V lost 2 bases, J lost 0 bases, and 13 bases lay in between. Germline V CDR1 and CDR2: SEHNR, FQNEAQ (reference sequence). This CDR3 region has 17 residues. The CDR3 is CASSLLNGDPNTGELFF. The CDR3 bases are TGTGCCAGCAGCTTATTGAATGGAGACCCGAACACCGGGGAGCTGTTTTTT.

The V and J genes are TRBV5-1 and TRBJ2-2; D unresolved. Germline CDR1 reads SGHRS; CDR2 reads YFSETQ. This CDR3 is 16 amino acids long. Trimming pared 4 bases from V and 1 base from J, leaving 14 bases between. The CDR3 sequence: CASSPRSYLNTGELFF. The CDR3 nucleotides read TGCGCCAGCAGCCCCAGGTCCTACCTGAACACCGGGGAGCTGTTTTTT.

The chain recombines TRBV28 with TRBJ2-1; maybe TRBD1 (6 bases). CDR1 and CDR2 (germline): MDHEN, SYDVKM. The V gene lost 5 bases and the J gene lost 5 bases, with 22 bases spanning the gap. The CDR3 length is 17 residues. CDR3 sequence (DNA): TGTGCCAGCAGTACTTATAACAGGGTTCAGGGGAACAATGAGCAGTTCTTC. Translated, it gives CASSTYNRVQGNNEQFF.

This chain joins TRBV19 and TRBJ2-1; D possibly corresponds to TRBD2 (5 bases). V dropped 3 bases and J dropped 9 bases, with 18 bases sitting between them. This CDR3 is built from 15 residues. Germline-derived CDR1 and CDR2 are LNHDA and SQIVND (reference sequence). The CDR3 loop reads CASSIGLAFRSEQFF. CDR3 in DNA: TGTGCCAGTAGTATTGGCCTAGCATTTAGGAGTGAGCAGTTCTTC.

The genes are TRBV5-1 and TRBJ2-5, with 7 bases identical to TRBD1. This CDR3 has 16 amino acids. The junction had 15 bases not matched to a gene; V was cut back by 5 bases and J by 5 bases. CDR1 SGHRS and CDR2 YFSETQ come from the germline V gene. CDR3 amino acids: CASSRSPTGSWETQYF. The DNA of the CDR3 is TGCGCCAGCAGTCGCTCCCCGACAGGGTCATGGGAGACCCAGTACTTC.

This sequence joins TRBV9 and TRBJ2-3; 10 bases match TRBD1. Germline CDR1 and CDR2: SGDLS and YYNGEE. CDR3 size: 15 residues. The J segment lost 5 bases and the V segment lost 4 bases, leaving 7 bases of the junction unmatched. The CDR3 reads CASSLSGTGVDTQYF. The CDR3 nucleotides are TGTGCCAGCAGCCTCTCCGGGACAGGGGTAGATACGCAGTATTTT.